The 25 T cell receptor beta chains below all came from one sample that was sequenced in a study of identical twins. A single record per CDR3 protein comes from TCRdb applying MiXCR to the 5' RACE reads. The table records around 480,000 distinct CDR3 sequences, around an eighth of them present only once. The sample also formed part of further work on yellow fever vaccine responses in identical twins.

The sequenced sample consisted of CD4+ T cells sorted from blood. Receptor source: a woman younger than 30 in good health.

Only a few counts were recorded for this clonotype. The chain recombines TRBV7-2 with TRBJ2-3; D might be TRBD2 (5 bases). Germline V lookup: CDR1 SGHTA, CDR2 FQGNSA. This CDR3 comprises 13 residues. Deletions cut 5 bases from V and 4 bases from J, with 10 bases between. The CDR3 DNA reads TGTGCCAGCAGCAACCAAGCGGCAGATACGCAGTATTTT. Protein sequence: CASSNQAADTQYF.

CDR3 in DNA: TGTGCCAGCGGTGTTGACAGGACGTCCTACGAGCAGTACTTC. As protein: CASGVDRTSYEQYF. The chain links TRBV7-9 to TRBJ2-7; possible D gene TRBD1, 6 bases. V was pared by 8 bases and J by 1 base, with 15 bases between. There are 14 residues in the CDR3. The V gene's germline CDR1 is SEHNR and CDR2 FQNEAQ (reference sequence).

There are a few counts of this clonotype. The rearrangement links TRBV5-1 to TRBJ2-5, with D unclear. This CDR3 contains 15 residues. CDR1 SGHRS and CDR2 YFSETQ come from the germline V gene. Trimming removed 3 bases from V and 2 bases from J, with 14 bases in between. For the CDR3, the DNA is TGCGCCAGCAGCTCCATGGGATGGCCGCAAGAGACCCAGTACTTC. It translates to CASSSMGWPQETQYF.

This clonotype was found a few times. The chain joins TRBV20-1 to TRBJ2-1, with 9 bases fitting TRBD2. Germline values: CDR1 DFQATT, CDR2 SNEGSKA (reference sequence). The CDR3 contains 15 residues. V dropped 7 bases and J dropped 0; count of bases not matched to a gene: 7. This CDR3 reads CSGLAGASSYNEQFF. The DNA of the CDR3 is TGCAGTGGGTTAGCGGGGGCGAGCTCCTACAATGAGCAGTTCTTC.

This clonotype was seen only a few times. The V call is TRBV28, the J call TRBJ2-3, with a possible D match to TRBD2 (6 bases). Germline values: CDR1 MDHEN, CDR2 SYDVKM. The V and J ends lost 10 bases and 4 bases respectively, with 12 bases between them. CDR3 length: 12 residues. Here the CDR3 reads CATLPGADTQYF. The CDR3 nucleotides are TGTGCCACCCTCCCGGGGGCAGATACGCAGTATTTT. Variable domain in full (rest from reference TRBV28 and TRBJ2-3): DVKVTQSSRYLVKRTGEKVFLECVQDMDHENMFWYRQDPGLGLRLIYFSYDVKMKEKGDIPEGYSVSREKKERFSLILESASTNQTSMYLCATLPGADTQYFGPGTRLTVL.

This clonotype was seen repeatedly, ten times or more. This chain uses TRBV28 with TRBJ2-1, with D uncertain. The V end lost 1 base, the J end lost 9 bases, and 7 bases lay between the germline ends. Germline CDR1 and CDR2: MDHEN and SYDVKM. CDR3 length: 12 residues. CDR3 protein: CASSLSMLEQFF. The CDR3 nucleotides read TGTGCCAGCAGTTTATCTATGCTTGAGCAGTTCTTC.

This clonotype was observed many times. The chain uses TRBV12-3 or TRBV12-4 and TRBJ2-3; D is tentatively TRBD1 or TRBD2 (6 bases each). The V end lost 2 bases, the J end lost 3 bases, and 12 bases lay between the germline ends. The CDR3 contains 15 residues. CDR3 residues: CASSLQGSGTDTQYF. CDR3 DNA sequence: TGTGCCAGCAGTTTACAGGGGAGCGGGACAGATACGCAGTATTTT.

The sample holds many counts of this clonotype. J is TRBJ2-3 and V is TRBV29-1; D may be TRBD2 (6 bases). V lost 7 bases and J 2 bases, leaving 19 bases between the germline ends. In germline, CDR1 is SQVTM, CDR2 ANQGSEA. The CDR3 covers 15 residues. CDR3 region: CSARPGGKFTDTQYF. CDR3 coding DNA: TGCAGCGCCCGTCCAGGAGGGAAGTTCACAGATACGCAGTATTTT.

This clonotype was counted many times. CDR3 in amino acids: CASSLAEGLQETQYF. CDR3 nucleotides: TGCGCCAGCAGCTTGGCGGAGGGCCTCCAAGAGACCCAGTACTTC. This rearrangement joins TRBV5-1 to TRBJ2-5, with D possibly matching TRBD2 (6 bases). Trimming left V 0 bases short and J 1 base short, with 10 bases between. This CDR3 is built from 15 residues. Germline loops: CDR1 SGHRS, CDR2 YFSETQ.

The chain links TRBV12-3 or TRBV12-4 to TRBJ1-6, with TRBD1 as a possible D gene (6 bases). Trimming removed 6 bases from V and 5 bases from J, with 11 bases in between. This CDR3 contains 14 residues. The CDR3 sequence is CASRPGHNNSPLHF. The CDR3 DNA is TGTGCCAGCAGGCCGGGACACAATAATTCACCCCTCCACTTT.

The chain couples TRBV18 to TRBJ2-3; 11 bases are a match to TRBD2. After removal of 5 bases from V and 3 bases from J, the junction contained 10 bases not matched to a gene. This CDR3 spans 17 amino acids. CDR1 is KGHSH, CDR2 LQKENI, per germline. The CDR3 here is CASSETSGARGTDTQYF. CDR3 in DNA: TGTGCCAGCTCAGAGACTAGCGGGGCCAGGGGGACAGATACGCAGTATTTT.

This clonotype was found many times. The chain recombines TRBV5-1 with TRBJ1-2, with 7 bases matching TRBD1. V lost 1 base to trimming and J lost 8 bases; unmatched junction nucleotides: 2. The V gene's germline CDR1 is SGHRS and CDR2 YFSETQ. This CDR3 is built from 12 residues. The chain's CDR3 is CASSLTGAGYTF. CDR3 coding DNA: TGCGCCAGCAGCTTGACAGGGGCCGGCTACACCTTC.

This clonotype was detected a few times. V is TRBV4-1 and J is TRBJ1-2; a weak D match, TRBD1 (5 bases). Trimming removed 0 bases at V and 7 bases at J, with 15 bases between. The CDR3 consists of 15 residues. Germline V gene data show CDR1 as MGHRA and CDR2 as YSYEKL. The CDR3 bases are TGCGCCAGCAGCCAAGAAAGGTCGGCAGGGATTGGCTACACCTTC. It translates to CASSQERSAGIGYTF.

This sequence joins TRBV19 and TRBJ2-1, with 8 nucleotides matching TRBD2. Germline V lookup: CDR1 LNHDA, CDR2 SQIVND (reference sequence). Trimming at V came to 3 bases and at J to 0 bases, leaving 13 bases not matched to a gene. CDR3 length: 19 residues. The CDR3 coding sequence is TGTGCCAGTAGTATGGAGAGCGGGGGCGCGGTTAGCTCCTACAATGAGCAGTTCTTC. It codes for CASSMESGGAVSSYNEQFF.

The table lists this clonotype with a few counts. V and J are TRBV11-2 and TRBJ2-5; 15 bases are a match to TRBD2. CDR1 SGHAT and CDR2 FQNNGV come from the germline V gene. Germline trimming cut 7 bases from V and 5 bases from J; bases unmatched to any gene: 8. The CDR3 extends over 16 amino acids. The CDR3 region has the DNA TGTGCCAGCAACCTCGGACTAGCGGGGGGGCGGGAGACCCAGTACTTC. This sequence encodes CASNLGLAGGRETQYF.

The DNA for the CDR3 is TGTGCCTGGAGTAGCGGCCGACAAACCTACGAGCAGTACTTC. It is translated as CAWSSGRQTYEQYF. The chain links TRBV30 to TRBJ2-7; tentative D call: TRBD2 (5 bases). The CDR3 totals 14 residues. In germline, CDR1 is GTSNPN, CDR2 SVGIG (reference sequence). Between the trimmed V and J ends, which lost 2 bases and 2 bases, there was a span of 13 bases.

This clonotype has only a few counts. The gene calls are TRBV12-3 or TRBV12-4 and TRBJ1-5; D remains unclear. The CDR3 runs 12 residues. V dropped 7 bases and J dropped 7 bases, with 11 bases sitting between them. CDR3 region: CASTHLGQPQHF. The CDR3 bases are TGTGCCAGCACCCATCTGGGACAGCCCCAGCATTTT.

The chain carries TRBV3-1 and TRBJ2-7; possibly TRBD1 for D (6 bases). V gave up 5 bases and J gave up 0 bases, with 14 bases separating them. Germline CDR1 LGHDT, CDR2 YNNKEL (reference sequence). The CDR3 totals 15 residues. CDR3 loop: CASSKKGESSYEQYF. CDR3 nucleotides: TGTGCCAGCAGCAAGAAGGGGGAGAGCTCCTACGAGCAGTACTTC.

This clonotype was detected many times. V is TRBV10-3 and J is TRBJ2-1; a weak D match, TRBD1 (6 bases). This CDR3 has 15 amino acids. Trimming took off 2 bases at V and 6 bases at J, with 14 bases between the two ends. Germline V gives CDR1 ENHRY, CDR2 SYGVKD. The chain's CDR3 is CAISEQQGVFNEQFF. The CDR3 DNA reads as TGTGCCATCAGTGAGCAACAGGGAGTTTTCAATGAGCAGTTCTTC.

In this sample, this clonotype turned up many times. The chain has TRBV12-3 or TRBV12-4 and TRBJ1-6; tentatively, D is TRBD1 (5 bases). V shed 1 base and J shed 13 bases, with 11 bases lying between them. The length of the CDR3 is 13 residues. This CDR3 reads CASSLEGSGPLHF. The CDR3 DNA sequence: TGTGCCAGCAGTTTAGAGGGGTCTGGTCCCCTCCACTTT.

The V call is TRBV20-1, the J call TRBJ2-5; D remains ambiguous. From germline, CDR1 is DFQATT and CDR2 SNEGSKA (reference sequence). This CDR3 comprises 14 residues. V was clipped by 3 bases and J by 4 bases, with 15 bases between them. This chain's CDR3 is CSASILATPETQYF. DNA of the CDR3: TGCAGTGCTAGTATCCTGGCGACCCCAGAGACCCAGTACTTC.

Worth noting for this clonotype: One end of the junction varies from germline; a read error may be responsible. V is TRBV7-7 and J is TRBJ2-3, with D unresolved. Germline values: CDR1 SSHAT, CDR2 FNYEAQ (reference sequence). This CDR3 comprises 16 residues. The CDR3 reads CASSLALQPSTDTQYF. The DNA of the CDR3 is TGTGCTAGCAGCTTAGCTTTGCAACCCAGCACAGATACGCAGTATTTT.

The CDR3 sequence: CASRGRGSFMTDTQYF. The DNA for the CDR3 is TGTGCCAGCAGGGGAAGGGGCTCCTTTATGACAGATACGCAGTATTTT. The rearrangement links TRBV25-1 to TRBJ2-3, with a possible D match to TRBD1 (5 bases). The germline gives CDR1 MGHDK, CDR2 SYGVNS. The V end lost 6 bases, the J end lost 3 bases, and 19 bases lay between the germline ends. This CDR3 is 16 amino acids long.

The chain is built from TRBV7-2 and TRBJ1-6; D gene unclear. Germline V gives CDR1 SGHTA, CDR2 FQGNSA. CDR3 size: 15 residues. Trimming shortened V by 0 bases and J by 5 bases, and 8 bases separated the two germline ends. The CDR3 coding sequence is TGTGCCAGCAGCTTAGCAGCTCCAGATAATTCACCCCTCCACTTT. Its protein product is CASSLAAPDNSPLHF.

J is TRBJ2-7 and V is TRBV7-2; 8 bases agree with TRBD2. The CDR3 covers 17 residues. V dropped 3 bases and J dropped 5; count of bases not matched to a gene: 15. Per germline, CDR1 SGHTA and CDR2 FQGNSA. The CDR3 loop is CASSFTPGTRLFHEQYF. The DNA of the CDR3 is TGTGCCAGCAGCTTCACCCCAGGGACTAGGTTGTTCCACGAGCAGTACTTC.